This T cell receptor (beta chain) appears in the sequencing data of a study of blood T cell repertoires in COVID-19. Study context: Collection of acute and convalescent COVID-19 samples took place in the United States, Italy and Spain. Sources were T cells, B-cell-depleted T cells, or PBMCs; the material itself was cDNA or gDNA.

Study processing details: Amplification from reference gene primers served as the basis for estimated nucleated cell counts. Sequencing was performed with immunoSEQ multiplex PCR; in TCRdb, only in-frame clones are kept and a portion is missing. That table furnishes V, J and clone size, whereas the DNA furnished D and trimming. This table has over 200,000 clones, over 80% appearing once. The V gene's germline CDR1 is SGHRS and CDR2 YFSETQ. The trim removed 4 bases at V and 4 bases at J, leaving 14 bases unmatched. The CDR3 is 17 amino acids. The gene calls are TRBV5-1 and TRBJ1-1, with 9 bases lining up with TRBD1. The source is a woman aged 70 to 79 with active or convalescent COVID-19. Sample: peripheral blood. The DNA for the CDR3 is TGCGCCAGCAGCCCCGTCCCGGGACAGGGTTGGGGCACTGAAGCTTTCTTT. Its protein product is CASSPVPGQGWGTEAFF.